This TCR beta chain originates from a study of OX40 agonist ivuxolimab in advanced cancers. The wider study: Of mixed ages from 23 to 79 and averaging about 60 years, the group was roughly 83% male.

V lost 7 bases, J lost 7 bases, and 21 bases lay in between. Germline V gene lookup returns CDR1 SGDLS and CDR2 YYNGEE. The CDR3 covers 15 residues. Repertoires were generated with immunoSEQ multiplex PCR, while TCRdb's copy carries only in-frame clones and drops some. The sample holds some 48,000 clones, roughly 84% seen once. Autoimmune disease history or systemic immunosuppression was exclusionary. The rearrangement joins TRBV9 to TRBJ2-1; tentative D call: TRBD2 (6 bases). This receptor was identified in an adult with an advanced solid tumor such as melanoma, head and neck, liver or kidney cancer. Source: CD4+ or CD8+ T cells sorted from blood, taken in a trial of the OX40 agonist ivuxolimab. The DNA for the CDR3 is TGTGCCAGCTCCTTGGGAACTAGCTGGGGGAATGAGCAGTTCTTC. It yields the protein CASSLGTSWGNEQFF.